This TCR beta chain was identified during a study of cytomegalovirus exposure and HLA in healthy donors. Regarding the study as a whole: In a later analysis, TCR association rates varied by HLA locus: DRB1 most, HLA-C fewest. Solely CMV serostatus was available to characterize immune exposure. Most TCR sequences proved rare, with some public TCRs found in many donors.

As for this clone: The antigen is undetermined.

The primer mix had 60 Vbeta and 13 Jbeta primers. Clones were read by immunoSEQ multiplex PCR, and TCRdb kept only the in-frame ones, dropping some. The repertoire includes about 130,000 clones, under 85% of them detected once, and 4.2% sits in the top ten. J was trimmed by 1 base and V by 6 bases; bases with no gene match: 5. This CDR3 comprises 15 residues. The germline CDR1 and CDR2 sequences are ENHRY and SYGVKD. Material for sequencing was PBMCs. The chain combines TRBV10-3 with TRBJ2-1, with 8 bases lining up with TRBD1. This clonotype was sampled from a woman aged 45-65 years in good health and CMV-seropositive. In DNA form, the CDR3 reads TGTGCCATCAGAATGACAGGGGATTCCTACAATGAGCAGTTCTTC. Its translation is CAIRMTGDSYNEQFF.